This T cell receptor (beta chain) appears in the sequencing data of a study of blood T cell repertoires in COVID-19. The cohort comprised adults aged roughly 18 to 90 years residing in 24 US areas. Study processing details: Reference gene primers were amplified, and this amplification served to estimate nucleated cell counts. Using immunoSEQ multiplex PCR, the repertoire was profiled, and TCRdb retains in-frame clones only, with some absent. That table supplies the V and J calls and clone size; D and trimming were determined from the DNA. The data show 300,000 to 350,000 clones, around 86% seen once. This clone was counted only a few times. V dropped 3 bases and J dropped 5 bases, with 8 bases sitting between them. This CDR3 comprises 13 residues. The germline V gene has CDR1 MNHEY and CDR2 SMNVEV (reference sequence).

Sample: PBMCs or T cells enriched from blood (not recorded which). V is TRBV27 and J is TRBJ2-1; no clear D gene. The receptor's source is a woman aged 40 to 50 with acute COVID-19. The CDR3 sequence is CASSFNSNNEQFF. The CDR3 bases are TGTGCCAGCAGTTTTAACAGTAACAATGAGCAGTTCTTC.